What follows are 10 T cell receptor beta chains derived from one specimen sequenced in a study of read filtering for tumor transcriptome and immune sequencing (dated by TCRdb to about 2020). These reads were obtained on an Illumina HiSeq 4000. TCR libraries were constructed from roughly 400 ng RNA using the Immunoverse kit, and molecular barcoded adaptors covering alpha/delta and beta/gamma chains were employed. TCRdb reworked the public reads: Q25 trimming with fastp, MiXCR clone assembly, productive beta chains retained. Every CDR3 protein is listed once, alongside the most common genes and DNA of its rows. In all, the sample holds approximately 40,000 distinct CDR3 sequences, and roughly an eighth of those were seen once. The top ten clones comprise about 25% of the sample. The sample taken for sequencing was a population of CD138-negative cells sorted from bone marrow. The cell subset or site label, read with the paper, signifies: bone marrow mononuclear cells depleted of CD138+ plasma/myeloma cells by negative magnetic selection. The receptor set was obtained from a donor aged 40 or older with multiple myeloma.

This clonotype was seen ten or more times. The chain links TRBV4-2 to TRBJ2-5; D gene unclear. The CDR3 is made up of 13 amino acids. The germline gives CDR1 LGHNA, CDR2 YNFKEQ. Trimming removed 1 base at V and 4 bases at J, with 7 bases between. DNA of the CDR3: TGTGCCAGCAGCCAAGGGAGTCGAGAGACCCAGTACTTC. It encodes CASSQGSRETQYF.

The V gene is TRBV9, the J gene TRBJ2-1; 7 bases align to TRBD2. In germline, CDR1 is SGDLS, CDR2 YYNGEE. The CDR3 contains 14 residues. Trimming at V came to 3 bases and at J to 6 bases, leaving 6 bases not matched to a gene. The CDR3 here is CASSDGLVSNEQFF. Written as DNA, the CDR3 is TGTGCCAGCAGCGATGGACTAGTAAGCAATGAGCAGTTCTTC.

Turning to this clonotype: Being one base from a much bigger clone, this may be a read error. V and J are TRBV4-2 and TRBJ2-5; the D gene is possibly TRBD2 (5 bases). Germline CDR1 and CDR2: LGHNA and YNFKEQ. The length of the CDR3 is 18 residues. The CDR3 here is CASSLLKSGTPTQESQYF. DNA of the CDR3: TGTGCCAGCAGCCTTCTAAAAAGCGGCACCCCCACACAAGAGTCCCAGTACTTC.

This clonotype was seen at least ten times. The genes are TRBV12-3 or TRBV12-4 and TRBJ2-5; D gene uncertain. Trimming stripped 6 bases from V and 0 bases from J, with 11 bases between. The CDR3 sequence is 14 residues long. Written as DNA, the CDR3 is TGTGCCAGCAGCATTGGCAGGCACCAAGAGACCCAGTACTTC. Its protein is CASSIGRHQETQYF.

This clonotype has more than one count but fewer than ten. A much larger clone lies a single base off, so this may be a read error. This chain uses TRBV28 with TRBJ1-4; D gene ambiguous. This CDR3 comprises 17 residues. Per germline, CDR1 MDHEN and CDR2 SYDVKM. DNA for the CDR3: TGTGCCAGCAGTTCCTTCCCCACGGCAGGTGCCAATGAAAAACGGTTTTTT. Translation gives CASSSFPTAGANEKRFF.

This clonotype showed up many times. The chain joins TRBV4-1 to TRBJ1-6; 7 nucleotides match TRBD1. There are 19 residues in the CDR3. Germline V gene lookup returns CDR1 MGHRA and CDR2 YSYEKL. V was pared by 0 bases and J by 1 base, with 9 bases of the junction left unmatched. The CDR3 nucleotides are TGCGCCAGCAGCCAAGAAGGCGGCAGGGGGTTATCCTATAATTCACCCCTCCACTTT. Translation: CASSQEGGRGLSYNSPLHF.

This clonotype was detected a few times. The rearrangement links TRBV11-3 to TRBJ2-1, with D hard to call. The CDR3 extends over 16 amino acids. V was trimmed by 1 base and J by 0 bases, leaving 10 bases between them. Germline V gene data show CDR1 as SGHNT and CDR2 as YENEEA. The CDR3 DNA is TGTGCCAGCAGCTTAGGGGCCCCGCCCTCCTACAATGAGCAGTTCTTC. Translated, it gives CASSLGAPPSYNEQFF.

This clonotype was recorded at least ten times. The CDR3 DNA sequence: TGCAGTGTGACTAGCGGGAGTAGAGGCGATACGCAGTATTTT. It specifies CSVTSGSRGDTQYF. The chain is built from TRBV20-1 and TRBJ2-3, with 12 bases fitting TRBD2. Germline CDR1 reads DFQATT; CDR2 reads SNEGSKA (reference sequence). This CDR3 region has 14 residues. V shed 7 bases and J 6 bases; nucleotides not matched to a gene: 8.

This clonotype was seen ten or more times. This chain links TRBV7-2 with TRBJ2-3; D possibly matches TRBD1 or TRBD2 (5 bases each). The germline CDR1 and CDR2 sequences are SGHTA and FQGNSA. Between the trimmed V and J ends, which lost 5 bases and 1 base, there was a span of 16 bases. The CDR3 consists of 16 residues. CDR3 DNA sequence: TGTGCCAGCAGCCGGACCGAGGGACGAGGCACAGATACGCAGTATTTT. It specifies CASSRTEGRGTDTQYF.

The sample holds many counts of this clonotype. The V and J genes are TRBV7-2 and TRBJ2-7; the match to TRBD1 covers 7 bases. CDR1 and CDR2 (germline): SGHTA, FQGNSA. V shed 5 bases and J 6 bases; nucleotides not matched to a gene: 10. This CDR3 contains 14 residues. The CDR3 reads CASSAGTVVLEQYF. CDR3 coding DNA: TGTGCCAGCAGCGCCGGGACAGTTGTACTCGAGCAGTACTTC.